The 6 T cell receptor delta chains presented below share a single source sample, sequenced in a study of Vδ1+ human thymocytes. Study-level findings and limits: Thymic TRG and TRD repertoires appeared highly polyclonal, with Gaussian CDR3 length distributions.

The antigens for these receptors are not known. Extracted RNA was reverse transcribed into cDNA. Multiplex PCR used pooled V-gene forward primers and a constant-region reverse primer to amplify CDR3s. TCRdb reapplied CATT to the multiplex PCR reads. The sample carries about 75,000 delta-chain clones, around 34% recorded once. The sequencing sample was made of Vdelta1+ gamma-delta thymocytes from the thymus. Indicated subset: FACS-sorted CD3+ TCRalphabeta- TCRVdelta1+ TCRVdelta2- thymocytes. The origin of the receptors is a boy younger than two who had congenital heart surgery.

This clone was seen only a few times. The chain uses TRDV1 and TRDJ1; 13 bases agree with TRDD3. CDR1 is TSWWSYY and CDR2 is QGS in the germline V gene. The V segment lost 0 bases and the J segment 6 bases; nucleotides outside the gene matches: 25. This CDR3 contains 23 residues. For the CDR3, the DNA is TGTGCTCTTGGGGAACTGGCGAGAAGCCTTCCTACTTGTACTGGGGGATACGAAAATAAACTCATCTTT. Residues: CALGELARSLPTCTGGYENKLIF.

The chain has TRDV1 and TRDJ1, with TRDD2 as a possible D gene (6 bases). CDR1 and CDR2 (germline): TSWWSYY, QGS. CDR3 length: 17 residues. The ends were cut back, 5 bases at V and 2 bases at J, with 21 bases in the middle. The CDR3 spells CALGKGLPERATDKLIF. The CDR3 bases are TGTGCTCTTGGGAAAGGCCTTCCCGAGAGAGCTACCGATAAACTCATCTTT.

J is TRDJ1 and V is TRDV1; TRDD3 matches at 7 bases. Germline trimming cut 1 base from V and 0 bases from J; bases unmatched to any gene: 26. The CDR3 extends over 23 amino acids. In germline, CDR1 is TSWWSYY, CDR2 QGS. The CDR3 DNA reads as TGTGCTCTTGGGGAACGACGCCCTTTCCCGTCCTGTAGGATACGCAGGTACACCGATAAACTCATCTTT. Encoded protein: CALGERRPFPSCRIRRYTDKLIF.

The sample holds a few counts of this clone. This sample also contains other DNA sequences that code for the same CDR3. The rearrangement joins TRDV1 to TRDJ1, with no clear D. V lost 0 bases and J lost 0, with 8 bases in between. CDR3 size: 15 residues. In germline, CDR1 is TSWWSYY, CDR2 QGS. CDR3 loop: CALGELSPYTDKLIF. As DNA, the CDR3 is TGTGCTCTTGGGGAACTCTCCCCGTACACCGATAAACTCATCTTT.

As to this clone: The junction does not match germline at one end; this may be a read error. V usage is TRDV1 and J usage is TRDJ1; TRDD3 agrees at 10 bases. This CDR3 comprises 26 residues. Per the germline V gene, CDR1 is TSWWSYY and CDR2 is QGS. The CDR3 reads CAPGEFISRELLGDFPPSTHTDKLIF. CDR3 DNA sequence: TGTGCTCCTGGGGAATTCATATCTAGGGAGCTACTGGGGGATTTCCCCCCCTCGACCCACACCGATAAACTCATCTTT.

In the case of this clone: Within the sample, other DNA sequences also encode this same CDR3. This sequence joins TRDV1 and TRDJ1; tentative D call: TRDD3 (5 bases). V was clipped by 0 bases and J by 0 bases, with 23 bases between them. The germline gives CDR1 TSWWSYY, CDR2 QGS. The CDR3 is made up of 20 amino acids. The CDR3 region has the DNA TGTGCTCTTGGGGAACTAGTACTACGTAGGAGGGGACTTTACACCGATAAACTCATCTTT. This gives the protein CALGELVLRRRGLYTDKLIF.